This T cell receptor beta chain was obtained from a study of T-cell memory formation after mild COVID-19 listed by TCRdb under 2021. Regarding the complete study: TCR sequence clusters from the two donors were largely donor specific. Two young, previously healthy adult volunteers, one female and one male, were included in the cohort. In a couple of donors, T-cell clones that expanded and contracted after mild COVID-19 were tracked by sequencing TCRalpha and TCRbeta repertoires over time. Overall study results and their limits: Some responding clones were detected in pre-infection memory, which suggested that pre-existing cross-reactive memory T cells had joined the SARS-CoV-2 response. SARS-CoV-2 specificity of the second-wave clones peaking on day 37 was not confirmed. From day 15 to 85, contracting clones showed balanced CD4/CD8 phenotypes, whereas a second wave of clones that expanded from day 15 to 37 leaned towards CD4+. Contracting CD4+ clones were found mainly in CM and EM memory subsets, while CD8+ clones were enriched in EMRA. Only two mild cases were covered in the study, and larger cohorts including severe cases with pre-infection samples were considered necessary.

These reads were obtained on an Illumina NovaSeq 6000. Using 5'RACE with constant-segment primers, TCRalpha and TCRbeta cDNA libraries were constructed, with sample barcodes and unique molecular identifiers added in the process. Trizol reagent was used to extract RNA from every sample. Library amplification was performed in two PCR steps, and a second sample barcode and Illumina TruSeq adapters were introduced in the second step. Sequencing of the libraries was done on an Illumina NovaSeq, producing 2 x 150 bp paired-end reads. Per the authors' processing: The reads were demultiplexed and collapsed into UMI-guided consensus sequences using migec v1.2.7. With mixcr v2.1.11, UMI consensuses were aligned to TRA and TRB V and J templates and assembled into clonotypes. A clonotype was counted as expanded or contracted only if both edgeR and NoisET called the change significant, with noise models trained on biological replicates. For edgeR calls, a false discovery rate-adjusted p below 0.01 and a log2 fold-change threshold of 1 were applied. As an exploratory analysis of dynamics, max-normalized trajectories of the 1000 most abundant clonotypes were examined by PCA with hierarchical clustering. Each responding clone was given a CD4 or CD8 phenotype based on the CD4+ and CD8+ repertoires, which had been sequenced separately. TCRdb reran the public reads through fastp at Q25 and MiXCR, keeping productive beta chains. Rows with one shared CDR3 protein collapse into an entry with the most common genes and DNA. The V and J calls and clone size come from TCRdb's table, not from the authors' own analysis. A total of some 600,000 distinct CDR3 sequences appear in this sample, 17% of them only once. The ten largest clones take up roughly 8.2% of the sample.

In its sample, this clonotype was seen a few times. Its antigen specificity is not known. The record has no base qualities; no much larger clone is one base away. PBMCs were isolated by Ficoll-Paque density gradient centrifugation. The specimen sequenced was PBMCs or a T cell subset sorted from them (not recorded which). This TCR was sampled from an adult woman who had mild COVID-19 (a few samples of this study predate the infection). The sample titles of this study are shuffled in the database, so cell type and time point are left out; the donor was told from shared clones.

CDR3 region: CASSQAGLNTEAFF. The DNA is TGTGCCAGCAGCCAAGCAGGATTGAACACTGAAGCTTTCTTT. The sequence joins TRBV14 to TRBJ1-1; the D gene identity is not certain. Spanning cysteine to phenylalanine, the CDR3 consists of 14 amino acids. The sequence is cut down to CDR3 DNA, 42 bases in frame from base 1. Based on the germline V gene, the CDR1 and CDR2 sequences are SGHDN and FVKESK. V is clipped by 1 base and J by 0 bases, and the sequence between their germline boundaries is 6 bases long.